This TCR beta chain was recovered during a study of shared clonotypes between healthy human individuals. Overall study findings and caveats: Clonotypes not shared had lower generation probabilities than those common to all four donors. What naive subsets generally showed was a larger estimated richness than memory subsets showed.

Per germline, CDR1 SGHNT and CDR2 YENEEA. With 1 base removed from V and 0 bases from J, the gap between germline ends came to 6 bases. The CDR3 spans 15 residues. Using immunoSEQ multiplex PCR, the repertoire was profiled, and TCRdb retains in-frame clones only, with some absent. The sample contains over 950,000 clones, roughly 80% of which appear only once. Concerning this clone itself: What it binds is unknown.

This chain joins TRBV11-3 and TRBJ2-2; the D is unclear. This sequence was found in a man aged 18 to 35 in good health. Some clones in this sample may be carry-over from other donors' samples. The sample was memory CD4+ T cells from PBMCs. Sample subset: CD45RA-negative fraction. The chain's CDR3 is CASSLGQANTGELFF. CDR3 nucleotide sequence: TGTGCCAGCAGCTTAGGGCAGGCGAACACCGGGGAGCTGTTTTTT.